This T cell receptor beta chain was sequenced during a study of CD4 and CD8 cells across lung adenocarcinoma regions. The CDR3 has 15 amino acids. Germline V CDR1 and CDR2: MNHEY, SVGAGI. TCRdb itself ran the PCR reads through MiXCR, one entry per CDR3 protein. The sample has several thousand distinct CDR3 sequences; 60% are singletons. The specimen sequenced was CD4+ T cells from the center of a lung tumor. The clonotype originates from a male donor with lung adenocarcinoma. The CD4 and CD8 labels of this study may be unreliable. The chain couples TRBV6-5 to TRBJ2-1, with TRBD2 matching 9 bases. The DNA end is more similar to TRBJ2-7, so the J call may be wrong. CDR3 in DNA: TGTGCCAGCAGTTATTCTAGCGGGGTTTCCTACGAGCAGTACTTC. Translation: CASSYSSGVSYEQYF.